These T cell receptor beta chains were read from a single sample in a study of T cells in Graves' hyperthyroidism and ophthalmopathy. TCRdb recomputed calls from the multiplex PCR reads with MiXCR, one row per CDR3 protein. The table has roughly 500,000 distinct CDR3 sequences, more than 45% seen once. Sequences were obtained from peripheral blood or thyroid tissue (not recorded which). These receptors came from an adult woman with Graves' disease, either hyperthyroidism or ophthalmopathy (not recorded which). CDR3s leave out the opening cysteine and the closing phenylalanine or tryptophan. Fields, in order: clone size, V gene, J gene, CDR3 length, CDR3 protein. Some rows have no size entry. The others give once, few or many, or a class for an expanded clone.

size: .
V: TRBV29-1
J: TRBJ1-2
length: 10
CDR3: SVIDRWGGYT

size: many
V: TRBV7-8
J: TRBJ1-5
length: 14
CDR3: ASSLVWTEGREPQH

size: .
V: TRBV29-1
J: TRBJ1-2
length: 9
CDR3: SVTAGPGYT

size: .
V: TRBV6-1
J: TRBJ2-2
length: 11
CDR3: ASQSGNTGELF

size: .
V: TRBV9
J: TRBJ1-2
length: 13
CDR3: ASSPPIGQGYGYT

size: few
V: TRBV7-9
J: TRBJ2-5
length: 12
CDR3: ASSYRSPGETQY

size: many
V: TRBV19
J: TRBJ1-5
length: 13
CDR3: ASRTGAPRNQPQH

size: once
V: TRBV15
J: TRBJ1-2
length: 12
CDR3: ATSSDGTGHGYT

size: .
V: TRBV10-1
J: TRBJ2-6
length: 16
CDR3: ASSDTGRGYSGANVLT

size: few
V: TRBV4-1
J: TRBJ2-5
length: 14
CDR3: ASSRRGPSGSETQY

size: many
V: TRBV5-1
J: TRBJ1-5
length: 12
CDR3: ASSSRTGNQPQH

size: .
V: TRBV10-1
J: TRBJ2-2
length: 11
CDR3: ASRDGNTGELF

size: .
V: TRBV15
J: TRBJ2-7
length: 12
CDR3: ATSRMTGFGEQY

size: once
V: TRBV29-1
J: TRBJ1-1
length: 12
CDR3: SVEAGQLNAEAF

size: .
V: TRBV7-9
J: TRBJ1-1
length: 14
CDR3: ASSPQGGLGNTEAF

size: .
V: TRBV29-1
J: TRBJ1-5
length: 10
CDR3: SVRQGVQPQH

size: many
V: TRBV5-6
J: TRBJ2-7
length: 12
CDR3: ASSLVQVSYEQY

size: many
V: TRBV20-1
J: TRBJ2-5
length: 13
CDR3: SARDPDREWETQY

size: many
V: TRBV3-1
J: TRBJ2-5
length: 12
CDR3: ASSLRTGQETQY

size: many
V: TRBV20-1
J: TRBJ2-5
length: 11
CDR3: SARPGGKGTQY

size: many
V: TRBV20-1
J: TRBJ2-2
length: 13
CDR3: SASRGGGDTGELF

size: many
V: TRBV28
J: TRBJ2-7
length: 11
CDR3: ASSFHTSYEQY

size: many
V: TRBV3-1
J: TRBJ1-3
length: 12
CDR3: ASSQGVSGNTIY

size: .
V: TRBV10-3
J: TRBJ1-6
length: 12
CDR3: AISDSGDNSPLH

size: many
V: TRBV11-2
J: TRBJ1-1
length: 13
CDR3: ASSGTGGVLSEAF

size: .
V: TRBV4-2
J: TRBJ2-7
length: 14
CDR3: ASSLSSGGSGYEQY

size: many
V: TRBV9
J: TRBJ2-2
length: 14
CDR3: ASSAGLGGTGGELF

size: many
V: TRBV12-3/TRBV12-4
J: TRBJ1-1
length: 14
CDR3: ASSLANNARSTEAF

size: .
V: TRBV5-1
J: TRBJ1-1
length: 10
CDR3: ASSLVGGAAF

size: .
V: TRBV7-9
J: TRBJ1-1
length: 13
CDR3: ASSLAGGPYTEAF

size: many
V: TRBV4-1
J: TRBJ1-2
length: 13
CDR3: ASSQEGQLSYGYT

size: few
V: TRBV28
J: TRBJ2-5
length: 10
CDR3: ASRSIGETQY

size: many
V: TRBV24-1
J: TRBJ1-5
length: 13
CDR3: ATSEGTGRNQPQH

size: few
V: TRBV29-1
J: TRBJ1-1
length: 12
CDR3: SVDWGQTRGVAF

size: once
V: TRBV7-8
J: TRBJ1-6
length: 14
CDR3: ASSLPAAGALSPLH

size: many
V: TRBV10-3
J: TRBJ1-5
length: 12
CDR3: ATTGDRGYQPQH

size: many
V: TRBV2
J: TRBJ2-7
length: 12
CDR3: ASSGWTAYYEQY

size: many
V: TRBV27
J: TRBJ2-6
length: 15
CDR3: ASSLLRIGSGANVLT

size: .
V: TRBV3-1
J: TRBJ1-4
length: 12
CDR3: ASSRPGLNEKLF

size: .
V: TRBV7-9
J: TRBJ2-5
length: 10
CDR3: ASTSVGETQY

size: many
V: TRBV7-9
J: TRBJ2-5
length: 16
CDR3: ASSENLGGSGTQETQY

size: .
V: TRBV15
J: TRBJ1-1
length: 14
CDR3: ATSSVVADSVTEAF

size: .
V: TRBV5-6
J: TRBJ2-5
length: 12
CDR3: ASSFGGVQETQY

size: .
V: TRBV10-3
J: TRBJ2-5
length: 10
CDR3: AISPDRETQY

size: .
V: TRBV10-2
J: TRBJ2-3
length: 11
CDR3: ASSEGAGDTQY

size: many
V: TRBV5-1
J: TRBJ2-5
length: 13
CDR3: ASSLAMGTGETQY

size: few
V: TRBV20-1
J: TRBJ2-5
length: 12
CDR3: SARVAGWQQPQY

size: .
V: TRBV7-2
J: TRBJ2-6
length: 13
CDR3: ASSLFLGGANVLT

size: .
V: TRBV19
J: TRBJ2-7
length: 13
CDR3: ASSMSGGGTYEQY

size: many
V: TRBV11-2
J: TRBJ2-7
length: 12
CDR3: ASSLGRTVYEQY

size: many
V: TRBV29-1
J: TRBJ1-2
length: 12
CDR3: SVGGLFANYGYT

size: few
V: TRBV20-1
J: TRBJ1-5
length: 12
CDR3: SASYRVSNQPQH

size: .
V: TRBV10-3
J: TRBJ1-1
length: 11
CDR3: ASRYRGETEAF

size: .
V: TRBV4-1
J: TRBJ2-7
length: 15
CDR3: ASSQVWSGGRDYEQY

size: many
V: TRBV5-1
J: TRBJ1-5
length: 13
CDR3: ASSIGTGGDQPQH